One and the same sample provided the 20 T cell receptor beta chains below, sequenced in a study of blood T cells in healthy people across ages. With a J-beta primer mix and a sample-barcoded 5' primer, a second PCR ran about 6 to 11 cycles. TCRdb redid the calling of the 5' RACE reads with MiXCR, one entry per CDR3 protein. This sample has about 1.1 million distinct CDR3 sequences, with roughly two fifths found just once. Sequencing input: blood. Every receptor here comes from a man aged 18 to 30 in good health.

This chain connects TRBV7-2 to TRBJ2-7, with a tentative D call TRBD1 (6 bases). Trimming removed 5 bases from V and 2 bases from J, with 16 bases in between. The CDR3 is 15 amino acids. CDR1 is SGHTA and CDR2 is FQGNSA in the germline V gene. This chain's CDR3 is CASSPTGLRPYEQYF. For the CDR3, the DNA is TGTGCCAGCAGCCCTACAGGGCTTCGACCCTACGAGCAGTACTTC.

This clonotype was found a few times. This chain uses TRBV6-6 with TRBJ2-1; D not certain. The J call is in doubt because the DNA end fits TRBJ2-7 better. The CDR3 has 17 amino acids. Germline V lookup: CDR1 MNHNY, CDR2 SVGAGI (reference sequence). The CDR3 protein is CASSYRAIQSSYNEQYF. CDR3 sequence (DNA): TGTGCCAGCAGTTACCGGGCTATTCAAAGCTCCTACAATGAGCAGTACTTC.

Remarks on this clonotype: The junction and the germline gene differ at one end; a read error may be behind it. The rearrangement uses TRBV9 and TRBJ2-2; maybe TRBD1 (5 bases). The CDR3 consists of 13 residues. Germline V gene lookup returns CDR1 SGDLS and CDR2 YYNGEE. The CDR3, as DNA: TGTGCCGGCAGGACACAGAACACCGGGGAGCTGTTTTTT. This codes for CAGRTQNTGELFF.

This chain uses TRBV28 with TRBJ2-1; TRBD2 agrees at 9 bases. The J call may not be correct, given that the DNA end is closer to TRBJ2-7. The CDR3 length is 16 residues. Germline CDR1 is MDHEN and CDR2 is SYDVKM. The CDR3 protein is CASSFIAGAELYEQYF. Here the CDR3 DNA reads TGTGCCAGCAGTTTTATAGCGGGGGCCGAACTCTACGAGCAGTACTTC.

The J gene is TRBJ2-3, the V gene TRBV4-2; D remains ambiguous. The V end was cut by 3 bases, the J end by 0 bases, with 13 bases between. CDR1 is LGHNA and CDR2 is YNFKEQ in the germline V gene. This CDR3 is built from 16 residues. The CDR3 is CASSHESGASTDTQYF. The CDR3 region has the DNA TGTGCCAGCAGCCACGAAAGTGGAGCCAGCACAGATACGCAGTATTTT.

This sequence joins TRBV12-3 or TRBV12-4 and TRBJ1-2; D ambiguous. This CDR3 has 14 residues. With 5 bases removed from V and 10 bases from J, the gap between germline ends came to 20 bases. CDR3 amino acids: CASSKDNTAEDYTF. In nucleotides, the CDR3 is TGTGCCAGCAGTAAAGACAACACCGCTGAAGACTACACCTTC.

This chain links TRBV5-1 with TRBJ1-4; 8 bases are a match to TRBD1. V lost 3 bases, J lost 6 bases, and 10 bases stayed unmatched. Germline CDR1 SGHRS, CDR2 YFSETQ. This CDR3 is built from 16 residues. Here the CDR3 DNA reads TGCGCCAGCAGCTCACCCTCGGACAGGGATGATGAAAAACTGTTTTTT. Its protein is CASSSPSDRDDEKLFF.

This clonotype was recorded a few times. The chain couples TRBV2 to TRBJ2-5; 9 nucleotides agree with TRBD1. CDR3 size: 14 residues. Germline loops: CDR1 SNHLY, CDR2 FYNNEI. V lost 7 bases and J lost 3; bases outside the gene matches: 6. CDR3: CASNNRGHEETQYF. DNA of the CDR3: TGTGCCAGCAACAACAGGGGGCACGAAGAGACCCAGTACTTC.

V is TRBV6-2 or TRBV6-3 and J is TRBJ1-5, with a possible D match to TRBD1 (5 bases). The CDR3 loop spans 16 amino acids. The germline V gene has CDR1 MNHEY and CDR2 SVGEGT. Trimming left V 8 bases short and J 1 base short, with 18 bases between. The CDR3: CASGNQGRGSNQPQHF. Written as DNA, the CDR3 is TGTGCCAGCGGAAACCAAGGCCGGGGCAGCAATCAGCCCCAGCATTTT.

DNA of the CDR3: TGCAGTGCTAGCATGTCCCGGGACAGGGGACTTCCGCACAATGAGCAGTTCTTC. It yields the protein CSASMSRDRGLPHNEQFF. The chain has TRBV20-1 and TRBJ2-1, with 10 bases fitting TRBD1. This CDR3 region has 18 residues. The V gene end was trimmed by 3 bases and the J gene end by 5 bases; junction bases not matched to a gene: 16. Germline CDR1 reads DFQATT; CDR2 reads SNEGSKA (reference sequence).

The chain recombines TRBV7-3 with TRBJ1-1; tentative D call: TRBD1 (5 bases). This CDR3 is 15 amino acids long. Germline CDR1 reads SGHTA; CDR2 reads FQGTGA. Trimming cost V 0 bases and J 6 bases, with 14 bases left between them. The CDR3 protein is CASSLTGPVGAEAFF. CDR3 DNA: TGTGCCAGCAGCTTAACCGGCCCGGTGGGGGCTGAAGCTTTCTTT.

J is TRBJ2-5 and V is TRBV5-1; TRBD2 aligns across 13 bases. From germline, CDR1 is SGHRS and CDR2 YFSETQ. This CDR3 is 17 amino acids long. V lost 4 bases to trimming and J lost 0 bases; unmatched junction nucleotides: 6. CDR3 sequence reads: CASSHGLAGVYQETQYF. In DNA form, the CDR3 reads TGCGCCAGCAGCCATGGACTAGCGGGGGTGTACCAAGAGACCCAGTACTTC.

This clonotype appeared a few times. CDR3 in DNA: TGCGCCAGCAGCCAGAACAGGGACAACACTGAAGCTTTCTTT. Its protein product is CASSQNRDNTEAFF. V and J are TRBV4-1 and TRBJ1-1, with D perhaps matching TRBD1 (6 bases). V lost 3 bases, J lost 2 bases, and 10 bases lay in between. The CDR3 has 14 residues. Germline V gene data show CDR1 as MGHRA and CDR2 as YSYEKL.

This clonotype appeared a few times. J is TRBJ1-2 and V is TRBV14, with D perhaps matching TRBD1 (6 bases). V gave up 2 bases and J gave up 6 bases, with 16 bases separating them. Germline assignment: CDR1 SGHDN and CDR2 FVKESK. The CDR3 spans 15 residues. CDR3 residues: CASSQQRGSRDGYTF. Here the CDR3 DNA reads TGTGCCAGCAGCCAACAAAGGGGGAGTAGAGATGGCTACACCTTC.

This clonotype has a count of ten or more. The V and J genes are TRBV9 and TRBJ2-7; tentative D call: TRBD1 (6 bases). The CDR3 is 13 amino acids. Trimming pared 3 bases from V and 0 bases from J, leaving 7 bases between. Germline CDR1 reads SGDLS; CDR2 reads YYNGEE. Here the CDR3 DNA reads TGTGCCAGCAGCGGGACAGACTCCTACGAGCAGTACTTC. It specifies CASSGTDSYEQYF.

The V gene is TRBV6-5, the J gene TRBJ1-5; TRBD1 is a possible D gene (6 bases). The CDR3 spans 15 residues. Germline V lookup: CDR1 MNHEY, CDR2 SVGAGI. The V and J ends lost 6 bases and 1 base respectively, with 13 bases between them. In DNA, the CDR3 is TGTGCCAGCAGCCAGGGGATAGGCAGCAATCAGCCCCAGCATTTT. It specifies CASSQGIGSNQPQHF.

The chain uses TRBV4-2 and TRBJ1-5, with D possibly TRBD1 on 5 matching bases. CDR3 size: 16 residues. The V and J ends lost 0 bases and 9 bases respectively, with 18 bases between them. Germline V CDR1 and CDR2: LGHNA, YNFKEQ. The CDR3 nucleotides read TGTGCCAGCAGCCAAGAGAGAGGCGGTGGAGGGGTGCCCCAGCATTTT. Amino acids: CASSQERGGGGVPQHF.

The sample holds a few counts of this clonotype. The chain carries TRBV20-1 and TRBJ2-5; the D is unclear. Germline CDR1 and CDR2: DFQATT and SNEGSKA (reference sequence). V dropped 5 bases and J dropped 0 bases, with 4 bases sitting between them. The CDR3 runs to 11 residues. The CDR3 DNA reads TGCAGTGCTGGGTACCAAGAGACCCAGTACTTC. This codes for CSAGYQETQYF.

This clonotype was detected a few times. The rearrangement joins TRBV3-1 to TRBJ1-1; D may be TRBD1 (5 bases). V lost 7 bases, J lost 7 bases, and 10 bases lay in between. This CDR3 contains 11 residues. Per germline, CDR1 LGHDT and CDR2 YNNKEL (reference sequence). CDR3 protein: CASTWGYEAFF. The CDR3 DNA reads TGTGCCAGCACCTGGGGCTATGAAGCTTTCTTT.

The chain joins TRBV12-3 or TRBV12-4 to TRBJ2-2, with 14 bases lining up with TRBD2. The V and J ends lost 6 bases and 7 bases, in that order; junction bases with no gene match: 10. The CDR3 covers 17 residues. CDR3 amino acids: CASSQGLAGASFGELFF. The DNA of the CDR3 is TGTGCCAGCAGCCAGGGACTAGCGGGGGCATCATTCGGGGAGCTGTTTTTT.